One and the same sample provided the 14 T cell receptor beta chains below, sequenced in a study of blood T cell repertoires in COVID-19. The data were produced by immunoSEQ multiplex PCR, yet TCRdb's version contains in-frame clones alone and is incomplete. The data hold about 90,000 clones, with over 80% observed a single time. Sequencing was done on a sample of peripheral blood. The receptors were gathered from a woman older than 75 with active or convalescent COVID-19.

The chain uses TRBV24-1 and TRBJ1-1; D call uncertain. CDR3 length: 16 amino acids. V was clipped by 4 bases and J by 1 base, with 15 bases between them. Looked up from germline, CDR1 is KGHDR and CDR2 is SFDVKD. Here the CDR3 DNA reads TGTGCCACCAGTGACCGCGGGTCGGCAGAGAACACTGAAGCTTTCTTT. Amino acids: CATSDRGSAENTEAFF.

This clone occurred a few times. The CDR3 nucleotides are TGTGCCAGCAGTGAAGGTGGGCTCCGGGGGAATCAGCCCCAGCATTTT. The encoded protein is CASSEGGLRGNQPQHF. The chain couples TRBV6-1 to TRBJ1-5; D possibly corresponds to TRBD1 (5 bases). Trimming took 1 base from V and 4 from J, leaving 14 bases between them. CDR3 length equals 16 residues. Per germline, CDR1 MNHNS and CDR2 SASEGT.

This clone was detected only once. CDR3 amino acids: CASSFGQGVRETQYF. For the CDR3, the DNA is TGTGCCAGCAGCTTCGGACAGGGGGTGAGGGAGACCCAGTACTTC. V usage is TRBV7-6 and J usage is TRBJ2-5, with TRBD1 matching over 10 bases. CDR3 length: 15 residues. J was trimmed by 5 bases and V by 3 bases; bases with no gene match: 6. CDR1 SGHVS and CDR2 FNYEAQ come from the germline V gene.

The rearrangement uses TRBV19 and TRBJ1-1, with TRBD1 as a possible D gene (5 bases). Germline lookup yields CDR1 LNHDA and CDR2 SQIVND (reference sequence). The CDR3 has 14 amino acids. Trimming stripped 7 bases from V and 3 bases from J, with 15 bases between. CDR3 nucleotides: TGTGCCAGTACACCCCGTGGCAGGGACACTGAAGCTTTCTTT. It specifies CASTPRGRDTEAFF.

The chain links TRBV24-1 to TRBJ2-1; 7 nucleotides line up with TRBD2. Germline CDR1 reads KGHDR; CDR2 reads SFDVKD. V lost 5 bases and J lost 2; bases outside the gene matches: 8. The CDR3 runs to 16 residues. In nucleotides, the CDR3 is TGTGCCACCAGTGCCGCCGGGCGGGGGACCTACAATGAGCAGTTCTTC. It yields the protein CATSAAGRGTYNEQFF.

The chain has TRBV2 and TRBJ1-2; 7 bases agree with TRBD1. In germline, CDR1 is SNHLY, CDR2 FYNNEI. V gave up 6 bases and J gave up 4 bases; unmatched junction bases: 8. The CDR3 has 14 residues. In DNA form, the CDR3 reads TGTGCCAGCAGAACACGGGACAGCCTCTATGGCTACACCTTC. Amino acid sequence: CASRTRDSLYGYTF.

The J gene is TRBJ2-7, the V gene TRBV7-9, with D uncertain. The ends were cut back, 4 bases at V and 2 bases at J, with 6 bases in the middle. Germline V gene sequence: CDR1 SEHNR, CDR2 FQNEAQ (reference sequence). This CDR3 spans 12 amino acids. The CDR3 here is CASSSIPYEQYF. The DNA for the CDR3 is TGTGCCAGCAGCTCCATCCCCTACGAGCAGTACTTC.

This chain connects TRBV9 to TRBJ2-3, with D unresolved. V was clipped by 4 bases and J by 0 bases, with 6 bases between them. Germline CDR1 and CDR2: SGDLS and YYNGEE. The CDR3 is 13 residues long. The DNA of the CDR3 is TGTGCCAGCAGCTGGAGCAGCACAGATACGCAGTATTTT. It encodes CASSWSSTDTQYF. Using reference TRBV9 and TRBJ2-3 for the parts outside the CDR3, the full variable domain is DSGVTQTPKHLITATGQRVTLRCSPRSGDLSVYWYQQSLDQGLQFLIQYYNGEERAKGNILERFSAQQFPDLHSELNLSSLELGDSALYFCASSWSSTDTQYFGPGTRLTVL.

The chain combines TRBV18 with TRBJ2-7, with a possible D match to TRBD1 (5 bases). Germline CDR1 and CDR2: KGHSH and LQKENI. V lost 6 bases to trimming and J lost 2 bases, with 14 bases between them. This CDR3 has 14 residues. The DNA for the CDR3 is TGTGCCAGCTCCAACCGCCAGGGTCCCTACGAGCAGTACTTC. Translation gives CASSNRQGPYEQYF.

The chain employs TRBV29-1 and TRBJ2-1, with 11 positions matching TRBD2. Germline V gene sequence: CDR1 SQVTM, CDR2 ANQGSEA. J lost 6 bases, V lost 8 bases, and 12 bases had no gene match. This CDR3 spans 15 amino acids. The CDR3 bases are TGCAGCATGTTAGCGGGAGGGCCGGTACTCAATGAGCAGTTCTTC. Its protein product is CSMLAGGPVLNEQFF.

This clone came up a few times. This chain's CDR3 is CASSVDRGGPPSGYTF. CDR3 in DNA: TGTGCCAGCAGTGTGGACAGGGGCGGCCCTCCCTCCGGCTACACCTTC. The chain employs TRBV28 and TRBJ1-2; 9 nucleotides agree with TRBD1. Germline-derived CDR1 and CDR2 are MDHEN and SYDVKM. The CDR3 runs to 16 residues. The junction had 15 bases not matched to a gene; V was cut back by 5 bases and J by 8 bases.

CDR3 in amino acids: CASTRGNEQFF. The CDR3 coding sequence is TGTGCCAGCACCCGCGGCAATGAGCAGTTCTTC. The chain uses TRBV3-1 (or the pseudogene TRBV3-2) and TRBJ2-1; unclear D gene. V gave up 7 bases and J gave up 6 bases, with 7 bases separating them. The germline CDR1 and CDR2 sequences are LGHDT and YNNKEL (reference sequence). This CDR3 contains 11 residues.

This clone has just one count. This chain connects TRBV28 to TRBJ1-5; 9 nucleotides agree with TRBD1. Germline assignment: CDR1 MDHEN and CDR2 SYDVKM. The CDR3 length is 16 residues. The V and J ends lost 5 bases and 6 bases, in that order; junction bases with no gene match: 11. CDR3 sequence: CASSPNLTGGRQPQHF. The CDR3 bases are TGTGCCAGCAGTCCTAACCTGACAGGGGGGCGTCAGCCCCAGCATTTT.

CDR3: CASSPRLAGDTQYF. CDR3 bases: TGTGCCAGCAGCCCGCGACTAGCAGGAGATACGCAGTATTTT. The V call is TRBV7-3, the J call TRBJ2-3; 7 nucleotides align to TRBD2. V shed 5 bases, J shed 5 bases, and the junction held 7 bases outside the gene matches. There are 14 residues in the CDR3. Per the germline V gene, CDR1 is SGHTA and CDR2 is FQGTGA. Full variable domain (rest looked up from reference TRBV7-3 and TRBJ2-3): GAGVSQTPSNKVTEKGKYVELRCDPISGHTALYWYRQSLGQGPEFLIYFQGTGAADDSGLPNDRFFAVRPEGSVSTLKIQRTERGDSAVYLCASSPRLAGDTQYFGPGTRLTVL.